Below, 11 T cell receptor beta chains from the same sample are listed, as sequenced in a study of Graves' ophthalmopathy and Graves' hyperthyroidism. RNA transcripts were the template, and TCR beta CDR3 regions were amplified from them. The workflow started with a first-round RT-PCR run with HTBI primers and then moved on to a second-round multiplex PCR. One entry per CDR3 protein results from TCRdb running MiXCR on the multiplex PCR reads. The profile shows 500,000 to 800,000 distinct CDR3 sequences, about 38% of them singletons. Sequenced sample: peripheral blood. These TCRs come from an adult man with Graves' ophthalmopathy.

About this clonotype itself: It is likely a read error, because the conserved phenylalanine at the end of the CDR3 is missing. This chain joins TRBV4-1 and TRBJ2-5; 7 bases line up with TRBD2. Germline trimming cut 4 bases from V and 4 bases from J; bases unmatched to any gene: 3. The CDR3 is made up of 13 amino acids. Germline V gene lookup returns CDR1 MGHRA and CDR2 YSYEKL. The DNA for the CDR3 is TGCGCCAGCAGCCCACTAGCGCTAGAGACCCAGTACCTC. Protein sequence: CASSPLALETQYL.

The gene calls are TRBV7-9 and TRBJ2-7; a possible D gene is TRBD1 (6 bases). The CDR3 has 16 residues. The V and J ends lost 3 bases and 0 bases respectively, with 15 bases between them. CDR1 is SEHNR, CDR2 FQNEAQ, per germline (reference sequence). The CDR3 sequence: CASSFPIDRSSYEQYF. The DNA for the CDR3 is TGTGCCAGCAGCTTCCCCATTGACAGGAGCTCCTACGAGCAGTACTTC.

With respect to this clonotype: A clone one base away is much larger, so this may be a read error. CDR3 amino acids: CASSLDPGTGYGYTF. The DNA of the CDR3 is TGTGCCAGCAGCTTAGACCCCGGGACAGGGTATGGCTACACCTTC. The chain couples TRBV2 to TRBJ1-2; 9 nucleotides align to TRBD1. The CDR3 is 15 amino acids. With V trimmed by 6 bases and J by 5 bases, 10 bases remained unmatched. Germline lookup yields CDR1 SNHLY and CDR2 FYNNEI.

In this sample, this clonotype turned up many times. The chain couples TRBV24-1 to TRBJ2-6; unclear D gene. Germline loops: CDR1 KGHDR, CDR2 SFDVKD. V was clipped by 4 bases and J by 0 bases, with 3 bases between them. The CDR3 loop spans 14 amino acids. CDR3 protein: CATSEHSGANVLTF. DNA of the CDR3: TGTGCCACCAGTGAGCACTCTGGGGCCAACGTCCTGACTTTC.

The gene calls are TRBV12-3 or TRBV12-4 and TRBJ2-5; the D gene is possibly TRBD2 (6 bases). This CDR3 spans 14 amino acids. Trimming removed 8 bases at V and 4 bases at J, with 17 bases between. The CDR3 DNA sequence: TGTGCCAGCGCTGCAAGGGACTTGGCAGAGACCCAGTACTTC. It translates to CASAARDLAETQYF.

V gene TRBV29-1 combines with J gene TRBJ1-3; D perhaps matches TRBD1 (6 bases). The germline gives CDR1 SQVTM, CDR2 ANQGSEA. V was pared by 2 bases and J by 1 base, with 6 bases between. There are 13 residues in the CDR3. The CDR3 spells CSVEQGSGNTIYF. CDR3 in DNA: TGCAGCGTTGAACAGGGGTCTGGAAACACCATATATTTT.

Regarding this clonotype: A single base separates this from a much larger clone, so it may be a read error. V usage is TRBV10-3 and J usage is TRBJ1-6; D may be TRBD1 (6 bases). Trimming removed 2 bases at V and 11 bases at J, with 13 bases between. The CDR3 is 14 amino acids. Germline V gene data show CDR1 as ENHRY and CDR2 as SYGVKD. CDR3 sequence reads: CAISEGQTSTPLHF. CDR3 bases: TGTGCCATCAGTGAGGGACAGACTTCGACACCCCTCCACTTT.

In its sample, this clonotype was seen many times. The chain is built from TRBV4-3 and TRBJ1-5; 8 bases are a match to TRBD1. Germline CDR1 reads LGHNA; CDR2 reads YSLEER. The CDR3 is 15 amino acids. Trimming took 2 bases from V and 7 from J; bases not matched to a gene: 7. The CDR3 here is CASSQPDRDSQPQHF. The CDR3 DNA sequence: TGCGCCAGCAGCCAACCGGACAGGGACTCGCAGCCCCAGCATTTT.

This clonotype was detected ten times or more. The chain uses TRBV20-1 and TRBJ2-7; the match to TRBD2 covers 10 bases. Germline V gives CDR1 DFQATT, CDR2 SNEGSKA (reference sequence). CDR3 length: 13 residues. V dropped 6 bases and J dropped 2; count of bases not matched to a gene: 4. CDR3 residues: CSAAGTSAYEQYF. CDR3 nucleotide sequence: TGCAGTGCCGCCGGGACTAGCGCCTACGAGCAGTACTTC.

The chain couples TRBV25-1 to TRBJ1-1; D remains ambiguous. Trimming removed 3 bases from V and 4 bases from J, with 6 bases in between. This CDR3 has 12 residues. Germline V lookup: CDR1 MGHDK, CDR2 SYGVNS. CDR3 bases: TGTGCCAGCAGTGATCTTGGCACTGAAGCTTTCTTT. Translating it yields CASSDLGTEAFF.

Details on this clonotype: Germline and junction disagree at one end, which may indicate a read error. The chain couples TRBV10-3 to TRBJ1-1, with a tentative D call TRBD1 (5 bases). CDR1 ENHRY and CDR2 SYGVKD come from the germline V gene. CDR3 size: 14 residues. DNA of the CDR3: TGTGCCAGCAGTCCCCTCGGGACGAACACTGAAGCTTTCTTT. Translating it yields CASSPLGTNTEAFF.